This T cell receptor beta chain was sequenced in a study of T-cell reconstitution after alpha-beta-depleted transplantation in children (dated by TCRdb to about 2016). Study-wide context: Using TCR repertoire profiling, the study followed T-cell immune reconstitution in a quantitative way in children after TCRalphabeta/CD19-depleted allogeneic hematopoietic cell transplantation.

Worth noting for this clonotype: Its antigen is not yet known. No base quality information exists; no much larger clone differs at one position.

Inclusive of the bounding cysteine and phenylalanine, the CDR3 is 12 residues long. Only CDR3 DNA is held: 36 bases, read in frame from base 1. After removal of 5 bases from V and 4 bases from J, the junction retains 2 bases not matched to a gene. CDR1 SQVTM and CDR2 ANQGSEA are derived from the germline V gene. Preparation of the library involved PCR. The reads were generated on an Illumina HiSeq 2500. TCR library preparation used molecular barcoding, with unique molecular identifiers applied to normalize quantification of the TCRbeta repertoire. Clones were called with MiXCR by TCRdb after fastp trimmed the public reads at Q25, and only in-frame beta chains were retained. Records with the same CDR3 protein are collapsed into one entry carrying the most frequent genes and DNA. The sample table records roughly 500,000 distinct CDR3 sequences; about 33% of these occur just once. Clones ranked in the top ten supply 2% to 3% of the sample.

Recombination connected TRBV29-1 to TRBJ1-2; the junction holds 9 bases that match TRBD1. This receptor was taken from a human donor who donated a stem cell graft to a child with aplastic anemia. Sample: PBMCs from the stem cell graft donor, taken from the stem cell graft. The nucleotides are TGCAGCGTTACAGGGGGCGCCTATGGCTACACCTTC. It translates as CSVTGGAYGYTF.